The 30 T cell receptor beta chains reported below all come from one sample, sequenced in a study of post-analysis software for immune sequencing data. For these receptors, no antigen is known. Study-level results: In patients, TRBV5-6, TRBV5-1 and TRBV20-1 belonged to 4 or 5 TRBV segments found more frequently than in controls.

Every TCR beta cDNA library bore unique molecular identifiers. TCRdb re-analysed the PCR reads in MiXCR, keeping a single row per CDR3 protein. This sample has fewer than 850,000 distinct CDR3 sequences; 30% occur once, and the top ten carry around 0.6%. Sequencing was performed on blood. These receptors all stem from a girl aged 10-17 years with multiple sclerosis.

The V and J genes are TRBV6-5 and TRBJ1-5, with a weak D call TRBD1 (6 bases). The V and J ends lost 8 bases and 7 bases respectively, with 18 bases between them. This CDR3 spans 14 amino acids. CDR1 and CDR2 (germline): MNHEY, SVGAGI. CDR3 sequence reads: CASGPGQTDQPQHF. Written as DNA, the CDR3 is TGTGCCAGCGGACCGGGACAAACGGACCAGCCCCAGCATTTT.

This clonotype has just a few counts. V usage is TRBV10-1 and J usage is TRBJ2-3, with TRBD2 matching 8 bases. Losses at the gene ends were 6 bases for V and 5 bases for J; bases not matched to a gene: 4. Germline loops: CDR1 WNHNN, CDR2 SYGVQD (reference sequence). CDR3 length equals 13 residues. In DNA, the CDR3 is TGCGCCAGCAGAGGAGCGGGAGTAGATACGCAGTATTTT. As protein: CASRGAGVDTQYF.

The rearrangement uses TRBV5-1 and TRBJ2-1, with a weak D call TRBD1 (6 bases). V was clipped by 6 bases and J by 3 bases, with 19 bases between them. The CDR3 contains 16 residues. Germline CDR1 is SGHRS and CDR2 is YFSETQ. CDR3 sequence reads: CASNFHRGGVYNEQFF. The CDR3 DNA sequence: TGCGCCAGCAACTTCCACCGAGGGGGAGTCTACAATGAGCAGTTCTTC.

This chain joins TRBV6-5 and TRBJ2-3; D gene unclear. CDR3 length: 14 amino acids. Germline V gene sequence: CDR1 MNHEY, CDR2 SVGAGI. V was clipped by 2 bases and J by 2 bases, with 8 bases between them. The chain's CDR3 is CASSYTTLTDTQYF. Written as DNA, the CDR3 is TGTGCCAGCAGTTACACGACCCTCACAGATACGCAGTATTTT.

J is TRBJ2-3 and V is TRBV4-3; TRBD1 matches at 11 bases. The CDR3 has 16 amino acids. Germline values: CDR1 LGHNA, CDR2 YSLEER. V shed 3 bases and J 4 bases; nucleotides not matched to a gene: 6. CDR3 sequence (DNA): TGCGCCAGCAGCCATTCGGGACAGGGGGTCGCAGATACGCAGTATTTT. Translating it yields CASSHSGQGVADTQYF.

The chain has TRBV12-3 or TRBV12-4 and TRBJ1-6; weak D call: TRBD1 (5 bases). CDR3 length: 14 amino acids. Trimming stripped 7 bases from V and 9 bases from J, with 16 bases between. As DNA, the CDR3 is TGTGCCAGCACCCGTGGGGGATTGGGTTCACCCCTCCACTTT. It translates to CASTRGGLGSPLHF.

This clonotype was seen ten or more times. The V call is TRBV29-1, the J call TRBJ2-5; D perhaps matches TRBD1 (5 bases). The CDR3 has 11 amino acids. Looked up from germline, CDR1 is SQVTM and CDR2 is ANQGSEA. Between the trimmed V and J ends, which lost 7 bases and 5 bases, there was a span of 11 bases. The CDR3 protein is CSGGHGETQYF. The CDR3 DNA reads TGCAGCGGCGGACACGGCGAGACCCAGTACTTC.

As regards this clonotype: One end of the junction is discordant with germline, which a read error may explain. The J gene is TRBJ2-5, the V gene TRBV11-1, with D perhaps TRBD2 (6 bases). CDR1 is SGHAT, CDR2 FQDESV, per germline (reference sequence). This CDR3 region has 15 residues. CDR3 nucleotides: TGCGCCAGCAGTCTTGCAACTACAGGATGGGAGGCCCAGTACTTC. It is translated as CASSLATTGWEAQYF.

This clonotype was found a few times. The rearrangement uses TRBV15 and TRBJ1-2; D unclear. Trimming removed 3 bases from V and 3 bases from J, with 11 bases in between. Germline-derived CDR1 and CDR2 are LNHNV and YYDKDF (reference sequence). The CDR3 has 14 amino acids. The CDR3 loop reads CATSSANGDYGYTF. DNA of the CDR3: TGTGCCACCAGCAGTGCCAACGGGGACTATGGCTACACCTTC.

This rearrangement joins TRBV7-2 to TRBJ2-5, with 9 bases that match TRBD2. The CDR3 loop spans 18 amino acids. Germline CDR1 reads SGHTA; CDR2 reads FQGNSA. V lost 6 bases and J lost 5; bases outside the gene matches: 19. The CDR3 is CASRRGAPGLAAPETQYF. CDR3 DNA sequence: TGTGCCAGCAGGAGAGGGGCTCCGGGACTAGCAGCCCCCGAGACCCAGTACTTC. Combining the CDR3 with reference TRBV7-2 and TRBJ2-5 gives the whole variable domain GAGVSQSPSNKVTEKGKDVELRCDPISGHTALYWYRQSLGQGLEFLIYFQGNSAPDKSGLPSDRFSAERTGGSVSTLTIQRTQQEDSAVYLCASRRGAPGLAAPETQYFGPGTRLLVL.

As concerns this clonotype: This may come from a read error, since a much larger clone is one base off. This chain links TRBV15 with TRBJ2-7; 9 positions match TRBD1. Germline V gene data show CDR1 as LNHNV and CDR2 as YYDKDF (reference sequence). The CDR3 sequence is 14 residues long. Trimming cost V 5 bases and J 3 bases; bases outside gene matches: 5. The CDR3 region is CATSGQGMGYEQYF. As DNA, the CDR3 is TGTGCCACCAGCGGACAGGGGATGGGCTACGAGCAGTACTTC.

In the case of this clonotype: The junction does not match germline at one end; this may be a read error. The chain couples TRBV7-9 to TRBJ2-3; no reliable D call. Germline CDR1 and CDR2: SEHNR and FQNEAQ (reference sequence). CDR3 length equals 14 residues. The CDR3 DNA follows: TGTGCCAGCAGCTTTTCCCAGAGCACGGATACGCAGTATTTT. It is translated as CASSFSQSTDTQYF.

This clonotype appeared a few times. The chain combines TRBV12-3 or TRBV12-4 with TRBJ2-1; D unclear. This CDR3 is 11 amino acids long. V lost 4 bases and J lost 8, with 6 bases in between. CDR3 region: CASSSQDEQFF. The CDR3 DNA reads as TGTGCCAGCAGTTCGCAGGATGAGCAGTTCTTC.

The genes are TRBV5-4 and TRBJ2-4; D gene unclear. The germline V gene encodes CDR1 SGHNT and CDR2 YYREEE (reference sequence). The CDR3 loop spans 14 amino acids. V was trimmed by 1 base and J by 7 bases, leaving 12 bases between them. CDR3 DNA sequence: TGTGCCAGCAGCTTGTGTGGGGATACGAACATTCAGTACTTC. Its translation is CASSLCGDTNIQYF. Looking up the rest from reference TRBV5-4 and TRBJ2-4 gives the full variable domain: ETGVTQSPTHLIKTRGQQVTLRCSSQSGHNTVSWYQQALGQGPQFIFQYYREEENGRGNFPPRFSGLQFPNYSSELNVNALELDDSALYLCASSLCGDTNIQYFGAGTRLSVL.

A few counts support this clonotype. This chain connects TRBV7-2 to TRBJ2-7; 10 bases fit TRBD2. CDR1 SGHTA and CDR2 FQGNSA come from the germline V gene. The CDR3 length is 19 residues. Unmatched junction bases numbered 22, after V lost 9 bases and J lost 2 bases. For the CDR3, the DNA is TGTGCCAGTAGCGTTACCCGACTCAAAACTAGCGGGACGACCTACGAGCAGTACTTC. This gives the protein CASSVTRLKTSGTTYEQYF.

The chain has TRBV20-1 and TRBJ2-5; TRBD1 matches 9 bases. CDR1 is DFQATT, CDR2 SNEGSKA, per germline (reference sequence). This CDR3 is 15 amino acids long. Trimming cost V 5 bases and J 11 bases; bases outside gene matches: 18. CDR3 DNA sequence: TGCAGTGCTGAACCGGGACAGGGTCCGGCCAATGAGCAGTACTTC. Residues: CSAEPGQGPANEQYF.

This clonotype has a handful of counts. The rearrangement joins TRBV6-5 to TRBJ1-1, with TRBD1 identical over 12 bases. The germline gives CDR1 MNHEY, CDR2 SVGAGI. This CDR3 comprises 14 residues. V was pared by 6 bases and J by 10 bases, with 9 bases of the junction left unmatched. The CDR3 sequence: CASRPSGQGASAFF. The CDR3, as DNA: TGTGCCAGCAGACCATCGGGACAGGGGGCATCAGCTTTCTTT.

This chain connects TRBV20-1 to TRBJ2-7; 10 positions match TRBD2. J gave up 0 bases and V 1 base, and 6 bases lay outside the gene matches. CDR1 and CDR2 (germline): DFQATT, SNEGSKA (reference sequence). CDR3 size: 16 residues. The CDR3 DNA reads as TGCAGTGCTAGAGTGTTTACTAGCGGGGTCTCCTACGAGCAGTACTTC. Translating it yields CSARVFTSGVSYEQYF.

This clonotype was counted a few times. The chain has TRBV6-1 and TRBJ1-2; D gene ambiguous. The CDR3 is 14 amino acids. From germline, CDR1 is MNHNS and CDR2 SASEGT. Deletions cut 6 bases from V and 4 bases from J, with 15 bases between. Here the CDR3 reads CASSPIGDSYGYTF. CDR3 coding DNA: TGTGCCAGCAGCCCCATTGGGGATAGCTATGGCTACACCTTC.

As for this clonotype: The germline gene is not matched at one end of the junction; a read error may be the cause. The DNA for the CDR3 is TGTGCCGGCAGACCGAACCGGGACTTCTCCTACGAGCAGTACTTC. Protein product: CAGRPNRDFSYEQYF. The chain employs TRBV28 and TRBJ2-7, with D possibly matching TRBD2 (6 bases). Germline V gene data show CDR1 as MDHEN and CDR2 as SYDVKM. The CDR3 covers 15 residues.

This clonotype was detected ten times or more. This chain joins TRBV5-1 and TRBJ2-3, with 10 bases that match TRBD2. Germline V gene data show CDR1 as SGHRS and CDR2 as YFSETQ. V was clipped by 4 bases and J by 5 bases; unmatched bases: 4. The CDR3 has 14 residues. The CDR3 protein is CASSLPSGRDTQYF. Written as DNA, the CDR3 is TGCGCCAGCAGCCTCCCTAGCGGGAGAGATACGCAGTATTTT.

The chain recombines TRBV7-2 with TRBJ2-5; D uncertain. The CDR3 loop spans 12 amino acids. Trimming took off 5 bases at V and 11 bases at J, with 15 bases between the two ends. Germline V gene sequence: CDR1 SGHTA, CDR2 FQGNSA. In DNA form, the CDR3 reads TGTGCCAGCAGCCCCCTAAATCGAGAGCAGTACTTC. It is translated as CASSPLNREQYF.

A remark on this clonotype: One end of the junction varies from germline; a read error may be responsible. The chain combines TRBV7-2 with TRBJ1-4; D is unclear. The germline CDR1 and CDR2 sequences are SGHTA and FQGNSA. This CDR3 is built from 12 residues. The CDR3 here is CAGSSRTEKLFF. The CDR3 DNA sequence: TGTGCCGGCAGCTCAAGGACGGAAAAACTGTTTTTT. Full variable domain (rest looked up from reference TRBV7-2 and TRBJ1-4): GAGVSQSPSNKVTEKGKDVELRCDPISGHTALYWYRQSLGQGLEFLIYFQGNSAPDKSGLPSDRFSAERTGGSVSTLTIQRTQQEDSAVYLCAGSSRTEKLFFGSGTQLSVL.

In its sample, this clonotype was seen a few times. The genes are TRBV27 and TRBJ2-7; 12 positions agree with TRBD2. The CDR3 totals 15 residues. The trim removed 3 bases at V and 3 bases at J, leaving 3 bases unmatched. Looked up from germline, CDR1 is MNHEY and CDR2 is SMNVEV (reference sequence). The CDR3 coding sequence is TGTGCCAGCAGTTTGTCGACTAGCGGGAGCTACGAGCAGTACTTC. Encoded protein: CASSLSTSGSYEQYF.

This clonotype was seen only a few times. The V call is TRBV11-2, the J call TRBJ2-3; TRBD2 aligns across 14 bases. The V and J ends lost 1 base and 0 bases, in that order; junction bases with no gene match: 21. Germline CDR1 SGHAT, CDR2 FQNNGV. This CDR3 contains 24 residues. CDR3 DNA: TGTGCCAGCAGCTTAGTTCATCGCGGCCTTAGCGGACTAGCGGGGGGAGCTAGCACAGATACGCAGTATTTT. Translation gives CASSLVHRGLSGLAGGASTDTQYF.

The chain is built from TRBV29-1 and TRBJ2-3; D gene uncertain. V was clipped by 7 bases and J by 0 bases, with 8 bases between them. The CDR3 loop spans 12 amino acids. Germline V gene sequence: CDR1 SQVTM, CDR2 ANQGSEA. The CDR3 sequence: CSGADSTDTQYF. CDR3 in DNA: TGCAGCGGAGCAGATAGCACAGATACGCAGTATTTT.

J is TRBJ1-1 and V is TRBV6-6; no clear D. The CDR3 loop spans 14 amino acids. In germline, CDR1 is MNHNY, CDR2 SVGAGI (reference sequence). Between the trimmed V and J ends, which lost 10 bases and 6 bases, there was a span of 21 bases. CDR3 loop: CATTAGPAVAEAFF. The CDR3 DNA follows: TGTGCCACCACCGCCGGCCCCGCGGTCGCTGAAGCTTTCTTT.

Written as DNA, the CDR3 is TGCAGTTACGGCGTCAATGAGCAGTTCTTC. Translation gives CSYGVNEQFF. V and J are TRBV20-1 and TRBJ2-1; D remains ambiguous. The ends were cut back, 8 bases at V and 6 bases at J, with 8 bases in the middle. Germline CDR1 is DFQATT and CDR2 is SNEGSKA (reference sequence). CDR3 size: 10 residues.

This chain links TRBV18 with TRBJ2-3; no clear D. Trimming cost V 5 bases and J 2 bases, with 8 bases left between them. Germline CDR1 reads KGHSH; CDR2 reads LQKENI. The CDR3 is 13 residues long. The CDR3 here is CASSTSNTDTQYF. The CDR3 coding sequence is TGTGCCAGCTCAACCTCAAACACAGATACGCAGTATTTT.

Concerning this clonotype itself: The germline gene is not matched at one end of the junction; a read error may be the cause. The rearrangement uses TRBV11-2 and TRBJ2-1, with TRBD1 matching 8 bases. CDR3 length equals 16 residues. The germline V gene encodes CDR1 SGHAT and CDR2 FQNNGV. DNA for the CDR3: TGTGCCAGCAGCTTCATTGGTCCCAGGGGGCGTAATGGGCAGTTCTTC. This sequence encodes CASSFIGPRGRNGQFF.